Listed here are 9 T cell receptor beta chains from one sample, sequenced in a study of early T cells in non-severe SARS-CoV-2 infection. TCRdb re-analysed the 5' RACE reads in MiXCR, keeping a single row per CDR3 protein. The data hold 60,000 to 70,000 distinct CDR3 sequences, with 5% to 6.5% observed a single time. This specimen was whole blood, taken at baseline. The receptor source for this set is an adult who was a healthcare worker with PCR-confirmed SARS-CoV-2 infection or an uninfected control (not recorded which).

This clonotype was observed at least ten times. The chain couples TRBV14 to TRBJ1-2; 8 nucleotides agree with TRBD1. This CDR3 is 16 amino acids long. V was pared by 1 base and J by 4 bases, with 8 bases of the junction left unmatched. Looked up from germline, CDR1 is SGHDN and CDR2 is FVKESK. CDR3 in DNA: TGTGCCAGCAGCCAAGGAATAAGAGACAGGGGCTATGGCTACACCTTC. Encoded protein: CASSQGIRDRGYGYTF. Drawing the rest from reference TRBV14 and TRBJ1-2, the complete variable domain is EAGVTQFPSHSVIEKGQTVTLRCDPISGHDNLYWYRRVMGKEIKFLLHFVKESKQDESGMPNNRFLAERTGGTYSTLKVQPAELEDSGVYFCASSQGIRDRGYGYTFGSGTRLTVV.

The chain has TRBV18 and TRBJ1-1, with TRBD1 identical over 7 bases. V dropped 4 bases and J dropped 0; count of bases not matched to a gene: 8. CDR3 length: 16 amino acids. Germline V gene data show CDR1 as KGHSH and CDR2 as LQKENI. Here the CDR3 reads CASSLTGTAMNTEAFF. CDR3 sequence (DNA): TGTGCCAGCTCACTTACCGGGACAGCGATGAACACTGAAGCTTTCTTT.

The table lists this clonotype with a few counts. The V call is TRBV2, the J call TRBJ2-1; D gene uncertain. The CDR3 length is 15 residues. Trimming left V 5 bases short and J 3 bases short, with 14 bases between. Germline V gene sequence: CDR1 SNHLY, CDR2 FYNNEI. The CDR3 coding sequence is TGTGCCAGCAGTACTCCGAATCGGGTCTACAATGAGCAGTTCTTC. Protein sequence: CASSTPNRVYNEQFF.

This clonotype was counted a few times. The chain is built from TRBV6-6 and TRBJ2-3; possibly TRBD2 for D (5 bases). The CDR3 is 16 amino acids. The germline V gene has CDR1 MNHNY and CDR2 SVGAGI (reference sequence). Trimming took 2 bases from V and 4 from J, leaving 16 bases between them. CDR3: CASSYGILEGADTQYF. The DNA of the CDR3 is TGTGCCAGCAGTTACGGGATTCTAGAGGGCGCAGATACGCAGTATTTT.

This clonotype occurred many times. This chain connects TRBV5-4 to TRBJ2-3; 8 bases align to TRBD1. V gave up 4 bases and J gave up 4 bases; unmatched junction bases: 20. Germline CDR1 and CDR2: SGHNT and YYREEE (reference sequence). CDR3 length: 19 amino acids. CDR3: CASSPDRESGPTVADTQYF. CDR3 sequence (DNA): TGTGCCAGCAGCCCGGACAGGGAGTCGGGGCCCACGGTGGCAGATACGCAGTATTTT.

The gene calls are TRBV7-9 and TRBJ1-6; D gene uncertain. Germline CDR1 and CDR2: SEHNR and FQNEAQ (reference sequence). The CDR3 is 14 residues long. V dropped 1 base and J dropped 9 bases, with 10 bases sitting between them. Here the CDR3 reads CASSLDSAFSPLHF. CDR3 DNA: TGTGCCAGCAGCTTAGACTCTGCCTTTTCACCCCTCCACTTT.

This sequence joins TRBV29-1 and TRBJ1-1, with 8 bases that match TRBD1. Germline V CDR1 and CDR2: SQVTM, ANQGSEA. Unmatched junction bases numbered 6, after V lost 2 bases and J lost 4 bases. CDR3 length: 14 residues. The CDR3 loop is CSVEQGARVTEAFF. CDR3 DNA sequence: TGCAGCGTTGAACAGGGGGCGCGTGTCACTGAAGCTTTCTTT.

V gene TRBV11-3 combines with J gene TRBJ2-1; 11 bases map to TRBD1. The J segment lost 13 bases and the V segment lost 1 base, leaving 3 bases of the junction unmatched. Per germline, CDR1 SGHNT and CDR2 YENEEA. CDR3 length: 13 amino acids. This chain's CDR3 is CASSLVGQGAQFF. CDR3 in DNA: TGTGCCAGCAGCTTAGTTGGACAGGGGGCACAGTTCTTC.

This clonotype came up a few times. This sequence joins TRBV13 and TRBJ2-1, with 11 bases aligning to TRBD2. Per the germline V gene, CDR1 is PRHDT and CDR2 is FYEKMQ (reference sequence). The V segment lost 5 bases and the J segment 0 bases; nucleotides outside the gene matches: 9. The CDR3 is 18 residues long. CDR3 region: CASSHSSGRPLSYNEQFF. As DNA, the CDR3 is TGTGCCAGCAGCCATTCTAGCGGGAGGCCACTCTCCTACAATGAGCAGTTCTTC.